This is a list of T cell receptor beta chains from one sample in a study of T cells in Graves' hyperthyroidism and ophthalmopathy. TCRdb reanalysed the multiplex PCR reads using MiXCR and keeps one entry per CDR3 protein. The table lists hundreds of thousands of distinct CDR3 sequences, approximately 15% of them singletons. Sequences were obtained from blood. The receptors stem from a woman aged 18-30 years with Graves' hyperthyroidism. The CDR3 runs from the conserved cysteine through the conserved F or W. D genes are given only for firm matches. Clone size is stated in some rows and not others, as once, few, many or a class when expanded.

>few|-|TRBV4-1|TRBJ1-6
CASSQDGSVYNSPLHF
TGCGCCAGCAGCCAAGATGGATCGGTCTATAATTCACCCCTCCACTTT
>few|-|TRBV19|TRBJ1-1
CASSEARVWNTEAFF
TGTGCCAGTTCCGAAGCCCGGGTGTGGAACACTGAAGCTTTCTTT
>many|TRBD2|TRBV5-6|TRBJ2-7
CASSLATFTSVSYEQYF
TGTGCCAGCAGCTTGGCCACTTTCACTAGCGTTTCCTACGAGCAGTACTTC
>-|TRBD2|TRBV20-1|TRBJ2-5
CSARDQSGGDQETQYF
TGCAGTGCTAGAGATCAGAGCGGGGGGGACCAAGAGACCCAGTACTTC
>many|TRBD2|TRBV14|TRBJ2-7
CASSQGLAGYYEQYF
TGTGCCAGCAGCCAGGGACTAGCGGGGTACTACGAGCAGTACTTC
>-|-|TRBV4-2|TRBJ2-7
CASSQLDSNRYEQYF
TGTGCCAGCAGCCAGTTGGACAGTAACCGCTACGAGCAGTACTTC
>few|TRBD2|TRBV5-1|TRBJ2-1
CASGRVTSGGASAEQFF
TGCGCCAGCGGGAGAGTGACTAGCGGGGGGGCCTCGGCTGAGCAGTTCTTC
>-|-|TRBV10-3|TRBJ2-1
CAISESGIIGTLTYNEQFF
TGTGCCATCAGTGAGTCCGGAATTATCGGGACTCTAACCTACAATGAGCAGTTCTTC
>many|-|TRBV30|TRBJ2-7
CAWSAGTGIYEQYF
TGTGCCTGGAGCGCCGGGACGGGGATTTACGAGCAGTACTTC
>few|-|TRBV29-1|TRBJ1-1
CSVVGHTEAFF
TGCAGCGTTGTGGGCCACACTGAAGCTTTCTTT